Sequencing of this T cell receptor (beta chain) was carried out in a study of Tregs in tolerant kidney transplant recipients. Measured with immunoSEQ multiplex PCR; TCRdb has only the in-frame clones, and not every one. The table has approximately 90,000 clones, approximately 90% seen once. This receptor was obtained from a human donor in good health. The sample was CD8+ T cells from blood.

This CDR3 reads CASSLDLAAYNEQFF. CDR3 in DNA: TGTGCCAGCAGCTTGGACCTAGCGGCTTACAATGAGCAGTTCTTC. The J gene is TRBJ2-1, the V gene TRBV5-4, with 7 bases matching TRBD2. J gave up 4 bases and V 0 bases, and 4 bases lay outside the gene matches. The CDR3 sequence is 15 residues long. CDR1 is SGHNT, CDR2 YYREEE, per germline (reference sequence).